The following is a T cell receptor (beta chain) sequence with its context. This entry comes from a study of blood T cell repertoires in COVID-19. Study background: Material from acute and convalescent COVID-19 was sourced from the United States, Italy and Spain. The analysed material was cDNA or gDNA that came from T cells, B-cell-depleted T cells, or PBMCs.

Here immunoSEQ multiplex PCR was the method, and the copy in TCRdb shows in-frame clones only, minus some. The table has about 230,000 clones, 84% seen once; the top ten hold 1.4%. CDR3 length: 12 residues. Germline V gene lookup returns CDR1 ENHRY and CDR2 SYGVKD. V was trimmed by 3 bases and J by 4 bases, leaving 7 bases between them. This chain joins TRBV10-3 and TRBJ2-7, with TRBD1 as a possible D gene (6 bases). The receptor was isolated from a middle-aged woman who had recovered from COVID-19. Material: peripheral blood. The CDR3 nucleotides read TGTGCCATCAGTGACAGGGGTTACGAGCAGTACTTC. Translation: CAISDRGYEQYF.